The clone carrying this TCR beta chain was detected ten times or more. The CDR3 spans 16 residues. Per the germline V gene, CDR1 is SGHKS and CDR2 is YYEKEE (reference sequence). V was pared by 8 bases and J by 3 bases, with 21 bases between. Full-length variable regions came from constant-region reverse primers plus semi-nested Nested Universal Primer A PCR. TCRdb called the 5' RACE reads again in MiXCR, with one record for every CDR3 protein. The sample shows under 35,000 distinct CDR3 sequences, roughly 26% of them seen only once. This chain links TRBV5-5 with TRBJ2-1; D possibly matches TRBD1 or TRBD2 (5 bases each). The clonotype was recovered from a female donor with breast cancer. Sequencing was carried out using naive CD4+ T cells sorted from a lymph node. Indicated subset: naive CD4+ T cells, CD4+CD45RA+CD25-. The chain's CDR3 is CASGLAGTVSYNEQFF. The DNA for the CDR3 is TGTGCCAGTGGGCTAGCTGGGACGGTGAGCTACAATGAGCAGTTCTTC.